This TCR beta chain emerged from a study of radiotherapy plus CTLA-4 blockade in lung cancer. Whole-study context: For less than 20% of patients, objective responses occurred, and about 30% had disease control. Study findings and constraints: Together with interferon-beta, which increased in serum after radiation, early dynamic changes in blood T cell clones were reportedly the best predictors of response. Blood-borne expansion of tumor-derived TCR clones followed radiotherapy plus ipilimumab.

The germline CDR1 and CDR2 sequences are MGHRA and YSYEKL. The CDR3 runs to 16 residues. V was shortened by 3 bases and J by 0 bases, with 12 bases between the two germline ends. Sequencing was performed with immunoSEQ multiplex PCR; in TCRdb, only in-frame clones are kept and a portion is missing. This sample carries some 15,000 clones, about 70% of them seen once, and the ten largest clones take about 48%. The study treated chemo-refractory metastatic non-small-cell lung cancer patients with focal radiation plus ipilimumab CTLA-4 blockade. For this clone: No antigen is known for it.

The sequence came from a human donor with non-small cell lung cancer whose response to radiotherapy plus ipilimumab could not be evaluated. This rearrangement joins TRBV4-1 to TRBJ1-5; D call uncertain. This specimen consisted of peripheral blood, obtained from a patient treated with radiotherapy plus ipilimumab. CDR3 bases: TGCGCCAGCAGCCATGCAGGACGGGGTAGCAATCAGCCCCAGCATTTT. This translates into CASSHAGRGSNQPQHF.